The entry below describes one T cell receptor (beta chain). Sequenced by immunoSEQ multiplex PCR; TCRdb stores in-frame clones only, minus some. Of some 160,000 clones listed, 85% to 95% are singletons. CDR3 length: 15 amino acids. Losses at the gene ends were 4 bases for V and 9 bases for J; bases not matched to a gene: 7. Germline CDR1 reads LGHDT; CDR2 reads YNNKEL (reference sequence). The source of the sample is a study of T cell responses to AZD1222 COVID-19 vaccine. This clonotype was obtained from an adult in good health. The chain joins TRBV3-1 (or the pseudogene TRBV3-2) to TRBJ2-1; 12 positions agree with TRBD2. The specimen comprised peripheral blood, sampled on day 0 of AZD1222 vaccination. The CDR3 loop is CASSRRLAGDSEQFF. CDR3 coding DNA: TGTGCCAGCAGCCGTCGACTAGCGGGAGACTCTGAGCAGTTCTTC.